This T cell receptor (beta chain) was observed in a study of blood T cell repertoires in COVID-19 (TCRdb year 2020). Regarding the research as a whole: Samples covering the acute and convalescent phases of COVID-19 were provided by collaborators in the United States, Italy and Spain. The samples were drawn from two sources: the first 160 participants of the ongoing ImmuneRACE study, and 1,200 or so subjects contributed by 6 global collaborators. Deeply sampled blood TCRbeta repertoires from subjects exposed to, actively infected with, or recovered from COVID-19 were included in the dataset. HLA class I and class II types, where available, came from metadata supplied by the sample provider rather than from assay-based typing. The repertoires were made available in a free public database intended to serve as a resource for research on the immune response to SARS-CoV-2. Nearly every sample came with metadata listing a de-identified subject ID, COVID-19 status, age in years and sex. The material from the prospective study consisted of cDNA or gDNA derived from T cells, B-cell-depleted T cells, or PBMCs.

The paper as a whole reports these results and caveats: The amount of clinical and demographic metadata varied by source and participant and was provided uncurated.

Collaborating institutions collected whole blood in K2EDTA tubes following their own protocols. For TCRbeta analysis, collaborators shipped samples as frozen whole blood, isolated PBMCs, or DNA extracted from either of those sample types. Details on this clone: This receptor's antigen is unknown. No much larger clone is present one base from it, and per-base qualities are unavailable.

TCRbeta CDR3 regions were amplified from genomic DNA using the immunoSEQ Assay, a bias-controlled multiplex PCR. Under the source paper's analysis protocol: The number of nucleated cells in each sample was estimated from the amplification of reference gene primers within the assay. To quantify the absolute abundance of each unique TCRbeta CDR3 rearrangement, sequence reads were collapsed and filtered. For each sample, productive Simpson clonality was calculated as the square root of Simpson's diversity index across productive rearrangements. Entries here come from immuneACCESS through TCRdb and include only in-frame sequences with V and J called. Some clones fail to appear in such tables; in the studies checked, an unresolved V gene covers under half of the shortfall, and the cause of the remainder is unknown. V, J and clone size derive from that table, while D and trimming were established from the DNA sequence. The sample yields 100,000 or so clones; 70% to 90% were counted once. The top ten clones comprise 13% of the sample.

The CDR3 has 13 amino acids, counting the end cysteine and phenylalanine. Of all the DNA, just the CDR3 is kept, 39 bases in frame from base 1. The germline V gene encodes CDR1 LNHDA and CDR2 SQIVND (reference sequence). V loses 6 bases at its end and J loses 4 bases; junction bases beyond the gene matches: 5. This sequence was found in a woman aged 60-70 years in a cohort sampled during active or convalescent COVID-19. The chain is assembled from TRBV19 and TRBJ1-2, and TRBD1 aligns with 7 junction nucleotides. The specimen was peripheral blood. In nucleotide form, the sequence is TGTGCCAGTAGCCTCGACAGGGCCTATGGCTACACCTTC. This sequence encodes CASSLDRAYGYTF.